This TCR beta chain emerged from a study of cytomegalovirus exposure and HLA in healthy donors. For the study at large: The approximately 110 validation repertoires, a later analysis reported, used the same platform as the 550 to 700 repertoires from the first cohort. Study results and caveats: In vitro, three CMV-associated chains proved specific for CMV antigens. The authors listed some 160 TCR beta chains as cytomegalovirus-associated. Whilst most TCR sequences proved rare, a subset of public TCRs occurred across many donors.

Profiled with immunoSEQ multiplex PCR; TCRdb holds only in-frame clones, not every one. The sample has around 400,000 clones; 70% to 90% are singletons. The CDR3 totals 15 residues. Trimming at V came to 5 bases and at J to 3 bases, leaving 5 bases not matched to a gene. Per germline, CDR1 SGHTA and CDR2 FQGTGA. As to this clone: Its antigen remains unidentified.

The TCR originated in a woman under 30 in good health and CMV-seronegative. The sample comprised PBMCs. V and J are TRBV7-3 and TRBJ2-1; 9 positions match TRBD2. CDR3 bases: TGTGCCAGCAGCCCAGCGGGAGGAATCTACAATGAGCAGTTCTTC. It encodes CASSPAGGIYNEQFF. Supplemented by reference TRBV7-3 and TRBJ2-1, the full variable domain reads GAGVSQTPSNKVTEKGKYVELRCDPISGHTALYWYRQSLGQGPEFLIYFQGTGAADDSGLPNDRFFAVRPEGSVSTLKIQRTERGDSAVYLCASSPAGGIYNEQFFGPGTRLTVL.